This paragraph reports one T cell receptor beta chain. Its target is not known. Repertoires were generated with immunoSEQ multiplex PCR, while TCRdb's copy carries only in-frame clones and drops some. Seen here are 110,000 or so clones, about nine tenths observed once, and the top ten hold 4% to 5.5%. This sample was included in a study of cytomegalovirus exposure and HLA in healthy donors. Study background: The approximately 120 validation repertoires were reported in a later analysis to have been generated on the same platform as the 666 first-cohort repertoires.

The CDR3 consists of 15 residues. Germline V CDR1 and CDR2: SGHVS, FQNEAQ. Unmatched junction bases numbered 12, after V lost 3 bases and J lost 7 bases. The study's findings and limits: The tendency of first-cohort TCR clusters to co-occur in the 95 to 150 validation repertoires was the finding of a later analysis. Investigators reported around 150 TCR beta chains as tied to cytomegalovirus.

The donors were part of the 120-subject validation cohort, which stood apart from the roughly 670-subject first cohort. This sequence was found in a man aged 18 to 35 in good health and CMV-seropositive. The sequenced sample was PBMCs. This chain links TRBV7-8 with TRBJ2-7; 7 bases line up with TRBD1. CDR3 DNA: TGTGCCAGCAGCTTCTTGGAGACAGGGTCTCTTGAGCAGTACTTC. Translated: CASSFLETGSLEQYF. The full variable domain, completed using reference TRBV7-8 and TRBJ2-7, is GAGVSQSPRYKVAKRGQDVALRCDPISGHVSLFWYQQALGQGPEFLTYFQNEAQLDKSGLPSDRFFAERPEGSVSTLKIQRTQQEDSAVYLCASSFLETGSLEQYFGPGTRLTVT.